This TCR beta chain originates from a study of blood T cell repertoires in COVID-19. The overall study: T cells, B-cell-depleted T cells, or PBMCs provided the cDNA or gDNA that served as material.

The CDR3 has 13 amino acids. From germline, CDR1 is MDHEN and CDR2 SYDVKM. V dropped 1 base and J dropped 7 bases, with 8 bases sitting between them. Study processing details: The assay estimated nucleated cells by amplifying reference gene primers. Here immunoSEQ multiplex PCR was the method, and the copy in TCRdb shows in-frame clones only, minus some. V and J calls and clone size are as listed in that table; D and trimming were resolved from the DNA. Here the sample spans over 110,000 clones, more than 60% being singletons. The chain is built from TRBV28 and TRBJ1-3; D is ambiguous. Input material: peripheral blood. The TCR sequence derives from an elderly man with acute or convalescent COVID-19. Written as DNA, the CDR3 is TGTGCCAGCAGTTTATCCCCCGGGAACACCATATATTTT. It specifies CASSLSPGNTIYF.